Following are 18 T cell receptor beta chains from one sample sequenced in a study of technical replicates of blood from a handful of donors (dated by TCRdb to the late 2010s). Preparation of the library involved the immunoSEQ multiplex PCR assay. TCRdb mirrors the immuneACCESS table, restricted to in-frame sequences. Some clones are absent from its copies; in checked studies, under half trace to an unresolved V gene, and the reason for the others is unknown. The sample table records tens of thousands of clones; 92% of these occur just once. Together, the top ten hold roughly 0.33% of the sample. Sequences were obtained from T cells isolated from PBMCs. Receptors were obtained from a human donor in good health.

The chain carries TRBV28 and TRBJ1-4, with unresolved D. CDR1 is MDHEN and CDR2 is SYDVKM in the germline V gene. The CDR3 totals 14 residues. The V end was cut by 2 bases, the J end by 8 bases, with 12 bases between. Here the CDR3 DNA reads TGTGCCAGCAGTTTAGGCGGGGTCAGCGAAAAACTGTTTTTT. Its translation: CASSLGGVSEKLFF. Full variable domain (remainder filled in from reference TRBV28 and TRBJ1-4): DVKVTQSSRYLVKRTGEKVFLECVQDMDHENMFWYRQDPGLGLRLIYFSYDVKMKEKGDIPEGYSVSREKKERFSLILESASTNQTSMYLCASSLGGVSEKLFFGSGTQLSVL.

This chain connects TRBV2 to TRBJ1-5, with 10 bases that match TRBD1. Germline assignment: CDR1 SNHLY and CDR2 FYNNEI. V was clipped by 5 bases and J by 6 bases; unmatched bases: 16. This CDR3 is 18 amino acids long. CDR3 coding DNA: TGTGCCAGCAGTCAATTGGGCGGGGGACAGGGGAATCTTCAGCCCCAGCATTTT. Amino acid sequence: CASSQLGGGQGNLQPQHF.

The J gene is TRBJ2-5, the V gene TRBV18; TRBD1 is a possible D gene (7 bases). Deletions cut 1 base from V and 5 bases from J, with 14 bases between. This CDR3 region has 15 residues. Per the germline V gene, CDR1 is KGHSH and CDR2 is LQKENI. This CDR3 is CASSPLPTGRETQYF. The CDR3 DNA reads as TGTGCCAGCTCACCACTCCCGACAGGGAGGGAGACCCAGTACTTC.

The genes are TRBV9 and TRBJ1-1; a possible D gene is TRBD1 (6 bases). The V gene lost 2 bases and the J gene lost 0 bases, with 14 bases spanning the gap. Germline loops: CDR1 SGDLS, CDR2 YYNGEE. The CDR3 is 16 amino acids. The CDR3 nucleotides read TGTGCCAGCAGCGTCATGACAGGCGGTATGAACACTGAAGCTTTCTTT. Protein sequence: CASSVMTGGMNTEAFF. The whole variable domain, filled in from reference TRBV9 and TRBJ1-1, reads DSGVTQTPKHLITATGQRVTLRCSPRSGDLSVYWYQQSLDQGLQFLIQYYNGEERAKGNILERFSAQQFPDLHSELNLSSLELGDSALYFCASSVMTGGMNTEAFFGQGTRLTVV.

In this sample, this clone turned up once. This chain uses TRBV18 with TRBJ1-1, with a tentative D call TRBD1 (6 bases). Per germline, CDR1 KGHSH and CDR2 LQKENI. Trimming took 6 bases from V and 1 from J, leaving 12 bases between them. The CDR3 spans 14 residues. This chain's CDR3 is CASSYTGTNTEAFF. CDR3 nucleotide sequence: TGTGCCAGCTCTTACACAGGGACGAACACTGAAGCTTTCTTT.

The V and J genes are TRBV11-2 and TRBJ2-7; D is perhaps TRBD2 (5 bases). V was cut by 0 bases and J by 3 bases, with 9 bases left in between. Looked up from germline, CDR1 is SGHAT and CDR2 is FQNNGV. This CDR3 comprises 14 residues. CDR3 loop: CASSLEAGLYEQYF. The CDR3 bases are TGTGCCAGCAGCTTAGAGGCGGGCCTCTACGAGCAGTACTTC.

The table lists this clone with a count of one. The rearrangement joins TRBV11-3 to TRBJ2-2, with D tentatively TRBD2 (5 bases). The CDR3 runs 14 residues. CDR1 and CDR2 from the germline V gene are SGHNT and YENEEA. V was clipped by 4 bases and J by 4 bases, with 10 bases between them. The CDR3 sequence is CASSYRGSTGELFF. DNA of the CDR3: TGTGCCAGCAGCTATCGAGGGAGCACCGGGGAGCTGTTTTTT.

The CDR3 reads CAISQGVYTEAFF. The CDR3 DNA reads as TGTGCCATCAGCCAGGGGGTGTACACTGAAGCTTTCTTT. The chain links TRBV10-3 to TRBJ1-1; 7 positions match TRBD1. Germline V gives CDR1 ENHRY, CDR2 SYGVKD. V dropped 6 bases and J dropped 3; count of bases not matched to a gene: 4. The CDR3 is made up of 13 amino acids.

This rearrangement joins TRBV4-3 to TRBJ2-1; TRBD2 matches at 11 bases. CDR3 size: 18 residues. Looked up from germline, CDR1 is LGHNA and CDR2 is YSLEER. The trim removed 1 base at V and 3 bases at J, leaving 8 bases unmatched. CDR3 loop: CASSQGFSGREFYNEQFF. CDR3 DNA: TGCGCCAGCAGCCAAGGCTTTAGCGGGAGGGAGTTCTACAATGAGCAGTTCTTC.

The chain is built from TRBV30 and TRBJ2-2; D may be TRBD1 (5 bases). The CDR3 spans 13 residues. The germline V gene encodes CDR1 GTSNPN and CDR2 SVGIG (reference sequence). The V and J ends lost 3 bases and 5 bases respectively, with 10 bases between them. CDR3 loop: CAWRKRQTGELFF. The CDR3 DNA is TGTGCCTGGAGAAAAAGACAGACCGGGGAGCTGTTTTTT.

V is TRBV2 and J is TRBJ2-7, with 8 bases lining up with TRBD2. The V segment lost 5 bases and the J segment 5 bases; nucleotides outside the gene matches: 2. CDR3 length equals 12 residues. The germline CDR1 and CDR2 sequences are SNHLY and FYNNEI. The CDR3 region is CASSSGSHEQYF. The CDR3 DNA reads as TGTGCCAGCAGTAGCGGGAGCCACGAGCAGTACTTC.

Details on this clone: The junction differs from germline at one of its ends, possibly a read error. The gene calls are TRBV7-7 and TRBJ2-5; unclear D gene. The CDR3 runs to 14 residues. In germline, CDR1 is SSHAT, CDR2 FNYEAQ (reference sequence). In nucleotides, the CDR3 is TGTGCTAGCAGCTTAACTGGATTGCGGGAGACCCAGTACTTC. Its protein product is CASSLTGLRETQYF.

The CDR3 protein is CASSLVRQRQETQYF. The DNA of the CDR3 is TGTGCCAGCAGCCTAGTGCGACAGAGACAAGAGACCCAGTACTTC. This sequence joins TRBV6-5 and TRBJ2-5, with D maybe TRBD1 (5 bases). From germline, CDR1 is MNHEY and CDR2 SVGAGI. V lost 6 bases, J lost 2 bases, and 16 bases lay in between. This CDR3 contains 15 residues.

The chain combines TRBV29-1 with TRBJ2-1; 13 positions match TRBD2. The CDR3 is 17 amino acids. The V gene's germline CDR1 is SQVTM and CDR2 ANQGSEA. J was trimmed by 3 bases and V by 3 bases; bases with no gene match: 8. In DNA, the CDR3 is TGCAGCGTTGAGATACTAGCGGGAGGGATTCTCTACAATGAGCAGTTCTTC. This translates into CSVEILAGGILYNEQFF.

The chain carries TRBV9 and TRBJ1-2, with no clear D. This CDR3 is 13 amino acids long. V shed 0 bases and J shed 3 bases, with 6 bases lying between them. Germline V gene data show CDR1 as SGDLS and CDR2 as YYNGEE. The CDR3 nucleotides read TGTGCCAGCAGCGTAGGTACAGACTATGGCTACACCTTC. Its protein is CASSVGTDYGYTF. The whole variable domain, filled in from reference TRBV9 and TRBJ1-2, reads DSGVTQTPKHLITATGQRVTLRCSPRSGDLSVYWYQQSLDQGLQFLIQYYNGEERAKGNILERFSAQQFPDLHSELNLSSLELGDSALYFCASSVGTDYGYTFGSGTRLTVV.

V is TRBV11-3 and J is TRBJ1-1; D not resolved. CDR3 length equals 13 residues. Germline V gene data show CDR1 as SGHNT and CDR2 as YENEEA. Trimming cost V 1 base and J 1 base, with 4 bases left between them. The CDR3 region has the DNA TGTGCCAGCAGCTTAGGTCAGAACACTGAAGCTTTCTTT. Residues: CASSLGQNTEAFF.

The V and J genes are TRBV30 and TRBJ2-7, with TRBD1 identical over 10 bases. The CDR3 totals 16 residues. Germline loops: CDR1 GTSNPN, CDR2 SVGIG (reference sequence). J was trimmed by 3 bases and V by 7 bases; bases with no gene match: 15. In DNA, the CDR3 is TGTGCCTACTACAGGATCCGGGACAGGGGAAACTACGAGCAGTACTTC. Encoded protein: CAYYRIRDRGNYEQYF.

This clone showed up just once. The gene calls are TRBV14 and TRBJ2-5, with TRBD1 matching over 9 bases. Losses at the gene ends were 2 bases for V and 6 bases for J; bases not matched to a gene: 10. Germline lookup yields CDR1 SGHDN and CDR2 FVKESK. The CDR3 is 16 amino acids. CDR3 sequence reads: CASSQPPGTGRQTQYF. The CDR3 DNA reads TGTGCCAGCAGCCAACCTCCCGGGACAGGGAGGCAGACCCAGTACTTC.